This TCR beta chain appears in the sequencing data of a study of low-dose radiotherapy and immunotherapy resistance in tumors. The ends lost 5 bases at V and 4 bases at J; junction bases unmatched: 8. The germline V gene encodes CDR1 SGHTA and CDR2 FQGNSA. This CDR3 comprises 14 residues. cDNA synthesis used a TRAV/TRBV-specific primer set for both chains. TCRs underwent around 18 PCR cycles of amplification with a constant-region primer and V-primer adapter. TCRdb passed the reads through MiXCR, listing each CDR3 protein once. The sample holds 60,000 to 90,000 distinct CDR3 sequences, around a third seen once. Time point reported: before trial treatment.

This specimen consisted of PBMCs, obtained before treatment. The source is a female donor with ovarian cancer. This rearrangement joins TRBV7-2 to TRBJ2-7, with 7 positions matching TRBD1. Here the CDR3 reads CASSIQGGEYEQYF. CDR3 nucleotides: TGTGCCAGCAGCATCCAAGGGGGCGAGTACGAGCAGTACTTC.